These T cell receptor beta chains were read from a single sample in a study of blood T cell repertoires in COVID-19. The method was immunoSEQ multiplex PCR; TCRdb's version includes in-frame clones alone and lacks a portion of them. The repertoire holds roughly 200,000 clones, with 80% to 90% as singletons. Sequenced material: peripheral blood. The receptors derive from a woman under 30 who had recovered from COVID-19. The CDR3 runs from the conserved cysteine through the conserved F or W. D genes are given only for firm matches. Size is stated for part of the rows, as once, few or many counts, or as a class when the clone is expanded.

d_call clone_size j_call v_call cdr3_aa cdr3_nt
TRBD1 . TRBJ2-2 TRBV6-1 CASSEGTGAGELFF TGTGCCAGCAGTGAAGGGACAGGGGCCGGGGAGCTGTTTTTT
TRBD2 once TRBJ2-1 TRBV15 CATSRDRTVLAGFYNEQFF TGTGCCACCAGCAGAGATCGAACAGTCCTAGCGGGTTTTTACAATGAGCAGTTCTTC
. few TRBJ1-1 TRBV24-1 CATSDSFRAFF TGTGCCACCAGTGATTCATTTAGAGCTTTCTTT
TRBD1 . TRBJ2-1 TRBV19 CASSTPTGVVVNEQFF TGTGCCAGTAGTACGCCGACAGGGGTTGTGGTAAATGAGCAGTTCTTC
. . TRBJ1-5 TRBV7-6 CASSLGVAGNQPQHF TGTGCCAGCAGCTTAGGGGTGGCGGGGAATCAGCCCCAGCATTTT
. . TRBJ2-5 TRBV6-2/TRBV6-3 CASSYGTTSRGETQYF TGTGCCAGCAGTTACGGTACAACTAGTCGGGGGGAGACCCAGTACTTC
. . TRBJ1-5 TRBV5-6 CASSFYTQFSNQPQHF TGTGCCAGCAGCTTCTACACACAGTTTAGCAATCAGCCCCAGCATTTT
. . TRBJ1-5 TRBV19 CASSLADKNNQPQHF TGTGCCAGTAGCCTCGCTGACAAAAACAATCAGCCCCAGCATTTT
TRBD1 once TRBJ1-6 TRBV7-2 CASSPDRVNNSPLHF TGTGCCAGCAGCCCGGACAGGGTCAATAATTCACCCCTCCACTTT
. once TRBJ1-1 TRBV10-3 CAISPDRNTEAFF TGTGCCATCAGCCCTGACAGGAACACTGAAGCTTTCTTT
TRBD1 . TRBJ1-3 TRBV4-2 CASSQGDRLNWNTIYF TGTGCCAGCAGCCAAGGGGACAGGCTTAACTGGAACACCATATATTTT
. once TRBJ1-4 TRBV4-1 CASSQGGALGEKLFF TGCGCCAGCAGCCAAGGGGGCGCGCTAGGGGAAAAACTGTTTTTT
TRBD2 . TRBJ2-1 TRBV7-3 CASSMGLSGYNEQFF TGTGCCAGCAGCATGGGACTATCGGGCTACAATGAGCAGTTCTTC
. . TRBJ1-2 TRBV27 CASSFQGSNYGYTF TGTGCCAGCAGTTTTCAGGGGTCTAACTATGGCTACACCTTC
TRBD1 few TRBJ1-5 TRBV6-5 CASRRQGPSNQPQHF TGTGCCAGCAGAAGACAGGGACCTTCCAATCAGCCCCAGCATTTT
. . TRBJ1-5 TRBV4-1 CASSSTGFGNQPQHF TGCGCCAGCAGCTCAACGGGGTTTGGCAATCAGCCCCAGCATTTT
. . TRBJ1-2 TRBV6-4 CASSHKRGYYGYTF TGTGCCAGCAGTCACAAGAGGGGGTACTATGGCTACACCTTC
TRBD1 once TRBJ2-1 TRBV5-1 CASSAGTGRYEQFF TGCGCCAGCAGCGCTGGGACAGGGAGATATGAGCAGTTCTTC
TRBD1 . TRBJ1-1 TRBV5-5 CASSTQGQGGTEAFF TGTGCCAGCAGCACGCAGGGACAGGGGGGCACTGAAGCTTTCTTT
TRBD2 once TRBJ2-7 TRBV18 CASSVGRGGATYEQYF TGTGCCAGCTCAGTCGGGCGCGGGGGTGCCACCTACGAGCAGTACTTC
TRBD2 few TRBJ2-1 TRBV7-9 CASSLVGGSYNEQFF TGTGCCAGCAGCTTAGTGGGAGGGTCCTACAATGAGCAGTTCTTC
TRBD2 . TRBJ2-2 TRBV7-9 CASSQSPGLQNTGELFF TGTGCCAGCAGCCAATCTCCGGGACTACAGAACACCGGGGAGCTGTTTTTT
TRBD2 . TRBJ2-4 TRBV3-1/TRBV3-2 CASSQGAGRAKNIQYF TGTGCCAGCAGCCAAGGAGCGGGAAGAGCCAAAAACATTCAGTACTTC
TRBD1 . TRBJ1-2 TRBV4-1 CASSQGTGRSNYGYTF TGCGCCAGCAGCCAGGGGACAGGGCGGTCTAACTATGGCTACACCTTC
. . TRBJ1-1 TRBV9 CASSADLGGLGTEAFF TGTGCCAGCAGCGCCGACTTGGGGGGGCTGGGCACTGAAGCTTTCTTT
TRBD2 . TRBJ2-7 TRBV3-1/TRBV3-2 CASSQLTSGALGNEQYF TGTGCCAGCAGCCAATTGACTAGCGGGGCCCTGGGGAACGAGCAGTACTTC
TRBD2 . TRBJ2-2 TRBV11-2 CASSLVPSGGPRNTGELFF TGTGCCAGCAGCTTAGTCCCTAGCGGGGGGCCCCGGAACACCGGGGAGCTGTTTTTT
. . TRBJ2-3 TRBV12-3/TRBV12-4 CASSQQRATQYF TGTGCCAGCAGCCAACAGAGAGCTACGCAGTATTTT
. . TRBJ1-5 TRBV4-3 CASSQEEGFNQPQHF TGCGCCAGCAGCCAAGAGGAGGGCTTCAATCAGCCCCAGCATTTT
TRBD1 . TRBJ1-2 TRBV2 CASRPRDRGRYTF TGTGCCAGCCGCCCCCGGGACAGGGGTCGCTACACCTTC
TRBD1 . TRBJ1-6 TRBV2 CASSEATGIYNSPLHF TGTGCCAGCAGTGAAGCGACAGGGATTTATAATTCACCCCTCCACTTT
TRBD1 . TRBJ2-7 TRBV6-5 CASSPGTGYEQYF TGTGCCAGCAGTCCAGGGACAGGCTACGAGCAGTACTTC
. . TRBJ2-5 TRBV21-1 CASSNGEHQETQYF TGTGCCAGCAGCAACGGGGAACACCAAGAGACCCAGTACTTC
TRBD1 . TRBJ2-5 TRBV9 CASSVRDRGEETQYF TGTGCCAGCAGCGTACGGGACAGGGGCGAAGAGACCCAGTACTTC
. . TRBJ2-1 TRBV7-6 CASTLRGPNEQFF TGTGCCAGCACCCTCAGGGGCCCCAATGAGCAGTTCTTC
TRBD2 . TRBJ2-7 TRBV14 CASRPTSGGSEQYF TGTGCCAGCAGACCTACTAGCGGGGGAAGCGAGCAGTACTTC
TRBD1 . TRBJ2-7 TRBV6-5 CASSSVPGQQSYEQYF TGTGCCAGCAGTTCCGTACCGGGACAGCAATCCTACGAGCAGTACTTC
TRBD2 . TRBJ2-1 TRBV5-4 CASTEFWSGSDEQFF TGTGCCAGCACCGAATTTTGGAGCGGGAGCGATGAGCAGTTCTTC
. . TRBJ2-7 TRBV7-3 CASSLSRGGSYEQYF TGTGCCAGCAGCTTATCCCGCGGAGGCTCCTACGAGCAGTACTTC
. . TRBJ1-2 TRBV4-3 CASSQGQGYGYTF TGCGCCAGCAGCCAAGGCCAGGGATATGGCTACACCTTC
. medium-sized TRBJ1-1 TRBV14 CASSDIGQQNTEAFF TGTGCCAGCAGCGATATAGGACAGCAGAACACTGAAGCTTTCTTT
. . TRBJ2-5 TRBV6-5 CASRRTAQETQYF TGTGCCAGCAGGAGGACAGCTCAAGAGACCCAGTACTTC
. . TRBJ2-7 TRBV5-4 CASSSAQDSSYEQYF TGTGCCAGCAGCTCAGCCCAGGACAGCTCCTACGAGCAGTACTTC
TRBD1 . TRBJ1-1 TRBV29-1 CSVEGWTGWTTEAFF TGCAGCGTTGAAGGTTGGACAGGGTGGACGACTGAAGCTTTCTTT
. . TRBJ2-3 TRBV9 CASSPPWRDGPTDTQYF TGTGCCAGCAGCCCGCCGTGGCGGGACGGACCCACAGATACGCAGTATTTT
TRBD1 . TRBJ1-5 TRBV12-3/TRBV12-4 CASSGTGGRPQHF TGTGCCAGCAGTGGGACAGGGGGTAGGCCCCAGCATTTT
TRBD1 few TRBJ2-1 TRBV9 CASSVAQGVLHNEQFF TGTGCCAGCAGCGTAGCTCAGGGGGTACTACACAATGAGCAGTTCTTC
. . TRBJ2-4 TRBV25-1 CASTGALDYYIQYF TGTGCCAGCACAGGGGCCCTTGACTATTACATTCAGTACTTC
. . TRBJ2-5 TRBV5-1 CASSAPPTGFQETQYF TGCGCCAGCAGCGCACCCCCTACAGGATTCCAAGAGACCCAGTACTTC
. . TRBJ1-2 TRBV7-9 CASSLGEGLGYTF TGTGCCAGCAGCTTAGGGGAGGGGCTTGGCTACACCTTC
TRBD1 . TRBJ2-3 TRBV5-1 CASSLTGTGGWGTDTQYF TGCGCCAGCAGCCTGACCGGGACAGGGGGATGGGGGACAGATACGCAGTATTTT
. . TRBJ1-5 TRBV5-6 CASSQRGLNQPQHF TGTGCCAGTTCGCAAAGGGGGTTAAATCAGCCCCAGCATTTT
. . TRBJ2-5 TRBV6-5 CASSKPVGRVETQYF TGTGCCAGCAGCAAGCCCGTCGGCAGGGTGGAGACCCAGTACTTC
. . TRBJ2-5 TRBV5-5 CASSFSGGETQYF TGTGCCAGCAGCTTTAGCGGAGGGGAGACCCAGTACTTC
. . TRBJ1-5 TRBV7-2 CASSLVGTPNQPQHF TGTGCCAGCAGCTTAGTTGGGACACCTAATCAGCCCCAGCATTTT
TRBD2 . TRBJ2-3 TRBV24-1 CATSDLSLEGGGTDTQYF TGTGCCACCAGTGATTTGAGCCTGGAGGGAGGGGGCACAGATACGCAGTATTTT
TRBD2 . TRBJ2-1 TRBV5-4 CASSFRLADYNEQFF TGTGCCAGCAGCTTCCGGCTAGCGGACTACAATGAGCAGTTCTTC
. . TRBJ2-2 TRBV7-3 CASSFHRDTGELFF TGTGCCAGCAGCTTTCACAGGGACACCGGGGAGCTGTTTTTT
. . TRBJ1-3 TRBV4-3 CASSQDYLPLSGNTIYF TGCGCCAGCAGCCAAGATTACCTCCCGCTATCTGGAAACACCATATATTTT